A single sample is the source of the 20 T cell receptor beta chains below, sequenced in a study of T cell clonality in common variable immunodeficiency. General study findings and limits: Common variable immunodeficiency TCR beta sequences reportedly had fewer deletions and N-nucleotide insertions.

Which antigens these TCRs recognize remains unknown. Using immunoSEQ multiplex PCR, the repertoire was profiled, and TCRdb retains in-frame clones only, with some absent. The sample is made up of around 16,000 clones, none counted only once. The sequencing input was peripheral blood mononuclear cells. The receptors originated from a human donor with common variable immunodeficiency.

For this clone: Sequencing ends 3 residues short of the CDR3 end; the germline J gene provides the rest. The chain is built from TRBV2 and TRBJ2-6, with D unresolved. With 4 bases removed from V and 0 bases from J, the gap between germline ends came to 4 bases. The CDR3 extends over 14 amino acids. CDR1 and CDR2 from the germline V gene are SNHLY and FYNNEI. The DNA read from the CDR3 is TGTGCCAGCAGTGCGGGCTCTGGGGCCAACGTC. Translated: CASSAGSGANV. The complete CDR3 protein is CASSAGSGANVLTF. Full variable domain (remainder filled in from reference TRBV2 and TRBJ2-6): EPEVTQTPSHQVTQMGQEVILRCVPISNHLYFYWYRQILGQKVEFLVSFYNNEISEKSEIFDDQFSVERPDGSNFTLKIRSTKLEDSAMYFCASSAGSGANVLTFGAGSRLTVL.

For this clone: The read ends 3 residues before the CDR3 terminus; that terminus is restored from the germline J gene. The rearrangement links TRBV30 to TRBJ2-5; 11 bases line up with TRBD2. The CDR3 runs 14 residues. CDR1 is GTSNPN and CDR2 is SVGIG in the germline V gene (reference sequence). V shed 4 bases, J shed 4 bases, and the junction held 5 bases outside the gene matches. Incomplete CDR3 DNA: TGTGCCTGGACGGTAGCGGGGGGGCGAGAGACC. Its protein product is CAWTVAGGRET. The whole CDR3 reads CAWTVAGGRETQYF.

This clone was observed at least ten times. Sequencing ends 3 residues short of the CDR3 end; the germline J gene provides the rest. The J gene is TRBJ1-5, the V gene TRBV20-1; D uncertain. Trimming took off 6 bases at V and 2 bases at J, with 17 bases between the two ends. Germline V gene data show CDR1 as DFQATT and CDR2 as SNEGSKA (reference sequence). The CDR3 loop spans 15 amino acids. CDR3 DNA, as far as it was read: TGCAGTGCGACTCCGGGCCTCGGGGGCAATCAGCCC. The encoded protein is CSATPGLGGNQP. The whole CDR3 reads CSATPGLGGNQPQHF.

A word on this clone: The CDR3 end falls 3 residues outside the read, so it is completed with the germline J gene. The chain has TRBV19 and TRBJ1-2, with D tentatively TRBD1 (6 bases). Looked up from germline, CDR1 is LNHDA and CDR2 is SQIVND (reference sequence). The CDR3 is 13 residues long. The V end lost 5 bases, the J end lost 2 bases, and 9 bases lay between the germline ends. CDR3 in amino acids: CASSSQGNYGYTF. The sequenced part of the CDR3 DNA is TGTGCCAGTAGTTCACAGGGAAACTATGGC. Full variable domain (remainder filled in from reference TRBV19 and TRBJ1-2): DGGITQSPKYLFRKEGQNVTLSCEQNLNHDAMYWYRQDPGQGLRLIYYSQIVNDFQKGDIAEGYSVSREKKESFPLTVTSAQKNPTAFYLCASSSQGNYGYTFGSGTRLTVV.

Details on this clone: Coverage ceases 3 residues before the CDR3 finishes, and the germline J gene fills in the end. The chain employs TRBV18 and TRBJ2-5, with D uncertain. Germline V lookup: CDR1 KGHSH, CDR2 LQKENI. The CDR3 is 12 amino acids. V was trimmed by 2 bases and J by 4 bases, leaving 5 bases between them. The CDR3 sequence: CASSPVRETQYF. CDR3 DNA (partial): TGTGCCAGCTCACCAGTTAGAGAGACC.

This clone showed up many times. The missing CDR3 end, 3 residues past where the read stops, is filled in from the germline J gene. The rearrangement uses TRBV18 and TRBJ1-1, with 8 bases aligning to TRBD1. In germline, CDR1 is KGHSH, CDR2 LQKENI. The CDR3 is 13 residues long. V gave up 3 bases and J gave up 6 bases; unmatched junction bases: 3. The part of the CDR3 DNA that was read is TGTGCCAGCTCACCTATGGACAGGGCTGAA. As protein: CASSPMDRAE. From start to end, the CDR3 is CASSPMDRAEAFF.

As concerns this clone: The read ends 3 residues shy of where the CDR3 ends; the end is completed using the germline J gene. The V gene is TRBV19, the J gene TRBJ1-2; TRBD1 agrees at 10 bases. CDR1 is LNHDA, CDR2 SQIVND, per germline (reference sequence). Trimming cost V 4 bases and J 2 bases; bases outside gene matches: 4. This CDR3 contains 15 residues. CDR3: CASSRQGQGNYGYTF. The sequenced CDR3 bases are TGTGCCAGTAGTAGGCAGGGACAGGGGAACTATGGC.

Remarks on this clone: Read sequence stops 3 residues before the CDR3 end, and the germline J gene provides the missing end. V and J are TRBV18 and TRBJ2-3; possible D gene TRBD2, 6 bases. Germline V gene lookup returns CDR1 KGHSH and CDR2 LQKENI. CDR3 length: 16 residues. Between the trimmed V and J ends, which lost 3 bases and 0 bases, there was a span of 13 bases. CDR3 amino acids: CASSPFTAGSTDTQYF. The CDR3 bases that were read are TGTGCCAGCTCACCGTTTACCGCGGGGAGCACAGATACG.

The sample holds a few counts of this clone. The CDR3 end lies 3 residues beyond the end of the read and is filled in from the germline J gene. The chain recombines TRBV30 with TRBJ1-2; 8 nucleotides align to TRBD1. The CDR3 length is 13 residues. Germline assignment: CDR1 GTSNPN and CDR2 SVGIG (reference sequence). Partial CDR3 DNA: TGTGCCTGGAGTTACCGTACAGGGGGAGGC. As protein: CAWSYRTGGG. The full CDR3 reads CAWSYRTGGGYTF.

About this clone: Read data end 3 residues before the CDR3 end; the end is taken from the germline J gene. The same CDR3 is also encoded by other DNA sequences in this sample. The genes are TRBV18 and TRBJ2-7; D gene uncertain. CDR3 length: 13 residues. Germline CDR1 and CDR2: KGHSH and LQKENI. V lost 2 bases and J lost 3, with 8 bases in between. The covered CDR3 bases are TGTGCCAGCTCACCAGGGCAGAGCTACGAG. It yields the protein CASSPGQSYE. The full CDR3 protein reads CASSPGQSYEQYF.

The DNA read from the CDR3 is TGTGCCAGCAGTTACGAGCGGGGGGCGAACACCGGGGAG. Encoded protein: CASSYERGANTGE. The CDR3 in its entirety is CASSYERGANTGELFF. The chain carries TRBV6-2 or TRBV6-3 and TRBJ2-2; 9 nucleotides agree with TRBD2. The CDR3 extends 3 residues past the end of the read, so its final part is completed from the germline J gene. The germline gives CDR1 MNHEY, CDR2 SVGEGT. This CDR3 spans 16 amino acids. V lost 2 bases to trimming and J lost 0 bases; unmatched junction nucleotides: 1.

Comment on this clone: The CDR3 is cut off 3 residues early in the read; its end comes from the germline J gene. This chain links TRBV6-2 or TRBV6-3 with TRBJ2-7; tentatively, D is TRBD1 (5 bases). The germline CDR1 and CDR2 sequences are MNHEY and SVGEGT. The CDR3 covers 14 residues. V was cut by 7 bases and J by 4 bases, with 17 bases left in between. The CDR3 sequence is CASNLLGVGYEQYF. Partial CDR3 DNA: TGTGCCAGCAACCTTTTAGGGGTTGGGTACGAG.

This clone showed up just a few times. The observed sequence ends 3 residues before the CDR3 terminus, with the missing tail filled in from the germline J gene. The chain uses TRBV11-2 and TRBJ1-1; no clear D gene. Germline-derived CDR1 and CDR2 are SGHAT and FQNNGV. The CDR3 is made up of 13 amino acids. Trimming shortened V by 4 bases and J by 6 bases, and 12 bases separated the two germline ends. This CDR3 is CASSSWASAEAFF. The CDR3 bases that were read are TGTGCCAGCAGCTCCTGGGCCTCCGCTGAA.

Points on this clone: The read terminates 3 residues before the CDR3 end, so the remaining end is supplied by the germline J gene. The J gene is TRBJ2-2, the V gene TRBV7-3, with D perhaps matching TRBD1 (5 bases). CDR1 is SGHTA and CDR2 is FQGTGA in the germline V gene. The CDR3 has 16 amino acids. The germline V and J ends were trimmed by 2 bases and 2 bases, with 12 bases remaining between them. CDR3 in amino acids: CASSLGALSNTGELFF. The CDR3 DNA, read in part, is TGTGCCAGCAGCTTAGGGGCACTGAGCAACACCGGGGAG.

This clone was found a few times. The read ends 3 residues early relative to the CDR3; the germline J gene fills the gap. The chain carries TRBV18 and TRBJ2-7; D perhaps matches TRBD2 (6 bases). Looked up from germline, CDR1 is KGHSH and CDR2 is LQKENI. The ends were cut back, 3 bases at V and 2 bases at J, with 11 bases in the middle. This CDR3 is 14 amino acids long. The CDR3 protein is CASSPRGSTYEQYF. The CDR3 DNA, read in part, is TGTGCCAGCTCACCTCGGGGGTCCACCTACGAG.

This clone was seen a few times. The CDR3 spells CASSAGVNTEAFF. The part of the CDR3 DNA that was read is TGTGCCAGCAGTGCGGGGGTAAACACTGAA. This chain uses TRBV2 with TRBJ1-1; D may be TRBD1 (5 bases). The read halts 3 residues ahead of the CDR3 end, with the missing end drawn from the germline J gene. V shed 4 bases and J shed 2 bases, with 8 bases lying between them. The germline V gene has CDR1 SNHLY and CDR2 FYNNEI. The CDR3 has 13 amino acids.

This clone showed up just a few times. The CDR3: CASSYNVAGYEQYF. CDR3 DNA, as far as it was read: TGTGCCAGCAGCTACAATGTAGCGGGGTACGAG. V gene TRBV6-2 or TRBV6-3 combines with J gene TRBJ2-7; TRBD2 matches 8 bases. The read ends 3 residues before the CDR3 terminus; that terminus is restored from the germline J gene. The length of the CDR3 is 14 residues. J was trimmed by 4 bases and V by 6 bases; bases with no gene match: 8. Germline values: CDR1 MNHEY, CDR2 SVGEGT.

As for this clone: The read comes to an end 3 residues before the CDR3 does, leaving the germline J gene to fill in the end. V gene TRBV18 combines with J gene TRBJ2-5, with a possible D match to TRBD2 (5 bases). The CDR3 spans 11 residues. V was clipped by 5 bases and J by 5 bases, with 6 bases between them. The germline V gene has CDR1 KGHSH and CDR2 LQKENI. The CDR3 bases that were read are TGTGCCAGCTCAACGGGGGAGACC. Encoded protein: CASSTGET. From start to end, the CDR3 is CASSTGETQYF.

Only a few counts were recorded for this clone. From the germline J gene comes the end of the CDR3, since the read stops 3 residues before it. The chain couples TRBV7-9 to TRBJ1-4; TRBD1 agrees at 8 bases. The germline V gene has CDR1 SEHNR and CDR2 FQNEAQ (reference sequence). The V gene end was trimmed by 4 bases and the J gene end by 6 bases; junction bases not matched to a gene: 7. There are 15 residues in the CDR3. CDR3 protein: CASSSPGQEHEKLFF. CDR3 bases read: TGTGCCAGCAGCTCACCGGGACAGGAGCATGAAAAA.

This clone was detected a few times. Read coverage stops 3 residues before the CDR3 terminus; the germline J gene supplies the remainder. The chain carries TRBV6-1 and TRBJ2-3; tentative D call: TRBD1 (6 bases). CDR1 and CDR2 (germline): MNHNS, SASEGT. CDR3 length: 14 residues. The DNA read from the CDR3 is TGTGCCAGCAGTGAAGCGGGGACAAGGACGTCG. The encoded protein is CASSEAGTRTS. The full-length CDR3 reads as CASSEAGTRTSQYF.